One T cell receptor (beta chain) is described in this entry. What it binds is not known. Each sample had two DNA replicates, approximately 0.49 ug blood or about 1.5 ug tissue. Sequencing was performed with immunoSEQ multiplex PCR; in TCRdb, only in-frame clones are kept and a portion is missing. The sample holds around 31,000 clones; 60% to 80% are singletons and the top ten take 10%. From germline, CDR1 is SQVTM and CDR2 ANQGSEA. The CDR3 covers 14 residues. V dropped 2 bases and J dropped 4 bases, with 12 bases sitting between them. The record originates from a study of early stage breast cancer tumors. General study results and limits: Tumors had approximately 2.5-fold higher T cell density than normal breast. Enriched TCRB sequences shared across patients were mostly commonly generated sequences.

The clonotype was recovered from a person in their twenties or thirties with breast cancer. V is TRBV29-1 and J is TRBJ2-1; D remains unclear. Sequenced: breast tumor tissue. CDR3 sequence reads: CSVEIGVGYNEQFF. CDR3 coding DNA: TGCAGCGTTGAAATAGGCGTCGGTTACAATGAGCAGTTCTTC.